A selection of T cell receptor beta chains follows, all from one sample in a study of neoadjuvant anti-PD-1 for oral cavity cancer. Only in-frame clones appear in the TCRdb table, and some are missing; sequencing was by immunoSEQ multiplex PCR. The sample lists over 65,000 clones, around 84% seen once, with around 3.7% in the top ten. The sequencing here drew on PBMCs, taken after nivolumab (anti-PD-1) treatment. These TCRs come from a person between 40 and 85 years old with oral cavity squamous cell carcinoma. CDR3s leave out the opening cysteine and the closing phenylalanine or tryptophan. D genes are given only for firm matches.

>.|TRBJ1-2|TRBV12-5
ASGLPDSNYGYT
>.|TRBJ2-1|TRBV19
ASSSHGNEQF
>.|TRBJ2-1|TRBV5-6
ASSQDTYNEQF
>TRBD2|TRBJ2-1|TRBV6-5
ASRASGDNEQF
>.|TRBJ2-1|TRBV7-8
ASTQRDFSVEQF
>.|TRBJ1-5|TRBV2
ASTGTYAQPQH
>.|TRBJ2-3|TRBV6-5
ASSEWAGSTDTQY
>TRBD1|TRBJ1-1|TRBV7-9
ASSLGDREVTEAF
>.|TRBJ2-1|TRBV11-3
ASSSEHNNEQF
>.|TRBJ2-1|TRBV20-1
SARPGTEQF
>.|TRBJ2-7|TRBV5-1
ASSPNSEGEQY
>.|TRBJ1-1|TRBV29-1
SARDVSTEAF
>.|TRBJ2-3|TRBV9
ASSSVGGLDTQY
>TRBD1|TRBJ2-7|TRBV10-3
AISGQGQFYEQY
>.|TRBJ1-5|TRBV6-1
ASSEAHGNQPQH
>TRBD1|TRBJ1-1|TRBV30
AWRTGGGNTEAF
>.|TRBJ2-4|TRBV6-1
ASSVIRNIQY
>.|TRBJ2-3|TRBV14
ASSQAPPARYTQY
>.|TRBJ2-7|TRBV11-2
ASSLVINEQY
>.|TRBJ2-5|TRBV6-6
ASSRGTPQETQY
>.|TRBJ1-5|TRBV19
ASSIQGLGNQPQH
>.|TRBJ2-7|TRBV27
ASSFGTHYEQY
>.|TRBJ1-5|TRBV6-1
ASTEGATNQPQH
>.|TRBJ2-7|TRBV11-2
ASTATLGSYEQY
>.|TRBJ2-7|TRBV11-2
ASSLGRQFVYEQY